This record covers a single TCR beta chain. Germline V lookup: CDR1 MNHNS, CDR2 SASEGT. CDR3 size: 15 residues. Trimming shortened V by 3 bases and J by 2 bases, and 14 bases separated the two germline ends. There were only Caucasian adults among the donors, and all lived in Nashville, Tennessee. The data were obtained in a study of shared clonotypes between healthy human individuals. Assay: immunoSEQ multiplex PCR; the TCRdb copy retains only in-frame clones and omits some. The table lists some 2.1 million clones, roughly 95% of them singletons, with around 0.13% in the top ten. This TCR was sampled from a man between 18 and 29 years old in good health. V and J are TRBV6-1 and TRBJ2-7; D is unclear. The specimen was naive CD4+ T cells sorted from blood. Regarding subset: CD45RA+ positively selected. CDR3 DNA: TGTGCCAGCAGTGATCTCTTTGGTTCTCCCTACGAGCAGTACTTC. Its protein is CASSDLFGSPYEQYF.